This TCR beta chain was sequenced in a study of OX40 agonist ivuxolimab in advanced cancers. The table came from immunoSEQ multiplex PCR; TCRdb's copy has only in-frame clones and leaves some out. The sample consists of 70,000 to 100,000 clones, around 84% of them appearing once. Turning to this clone: Its antigen remains unknown.

General observations from the study: Within 6 weeks, CD4+ and CD8+ blood T cells expanded clonally at 0.1 to 3.0 mg/kg.

The CDR3 loop spans 16 amino acids. Trimming cost V 3 bases and J 8 bases; bases outside gene matches: 10. From germline, CDR1 is SEHNR and CDR2 FQNEAQ (reference sequence). J is TRBJ1-6 and V is TRBV7-9, with 7 bases fitting TRBD1. The sequences come from CD4+ or CD8+ T cells sorted from blood, collected in a trial of the OX40 agonist ivuxolimab. The receptor comes from an adult with an advanced solid tumor such as melanoma, head and neck, liver or kidney cancer. Written as DNA, the CDR3 is TGTGCCAGCAGCTTCGACAGGGTGGGGATGGATTCACCCCTCCACTTT. It specifies CASSFDRVGMDSPLHF.